The T cell receptor (beta chain) under discussion was sequenced for a study of T cell responses to AZD1222 COVID-19 vaccine. This CDR3 spans 13 amino acids. The germline CDR1 and CDR2 sequences are KGHSH and LQKENI. With 10 bases clipped from V and 2 bases from J, the junction kept 7 bases outside the gene matches. TCRdb keeps only in-frame clones here, not all; method: immunoSEQ multiplex PCR. The sample gives around 100,000 clones, over 75% of which show up once; about 19% is in the top ten. The sequences come from peripheral blood, collected on day 0 of AZD1222 vaccination. This receptor was obtained from an adult in good health. The V and J genes are TRBV18 and TRBJ2-7; 8 positions match TRBD1. In nucleotides, the CDR3 is TGTGCCACGAAACAGGGGGGCCCCTACGAGCAGTACTTC. It codes for CATKQGGPYEQYF.